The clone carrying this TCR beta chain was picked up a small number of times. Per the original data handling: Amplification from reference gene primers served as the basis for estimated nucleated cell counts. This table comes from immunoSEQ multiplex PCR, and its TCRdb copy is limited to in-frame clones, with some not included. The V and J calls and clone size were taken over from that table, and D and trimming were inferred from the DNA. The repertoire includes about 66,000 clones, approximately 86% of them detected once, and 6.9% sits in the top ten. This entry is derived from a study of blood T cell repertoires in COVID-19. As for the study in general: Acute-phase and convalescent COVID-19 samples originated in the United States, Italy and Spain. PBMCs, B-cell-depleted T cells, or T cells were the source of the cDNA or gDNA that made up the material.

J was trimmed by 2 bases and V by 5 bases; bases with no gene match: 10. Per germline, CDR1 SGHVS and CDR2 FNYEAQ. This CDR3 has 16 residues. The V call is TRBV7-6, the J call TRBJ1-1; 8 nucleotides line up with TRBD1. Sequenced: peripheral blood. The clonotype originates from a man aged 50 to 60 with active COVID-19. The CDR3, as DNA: TGTGCCAGCAGCCGATCCTCGACAGGGGCTAACACTGAAGCTTTCTTT. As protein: CASSRSSTGANTEAFF.